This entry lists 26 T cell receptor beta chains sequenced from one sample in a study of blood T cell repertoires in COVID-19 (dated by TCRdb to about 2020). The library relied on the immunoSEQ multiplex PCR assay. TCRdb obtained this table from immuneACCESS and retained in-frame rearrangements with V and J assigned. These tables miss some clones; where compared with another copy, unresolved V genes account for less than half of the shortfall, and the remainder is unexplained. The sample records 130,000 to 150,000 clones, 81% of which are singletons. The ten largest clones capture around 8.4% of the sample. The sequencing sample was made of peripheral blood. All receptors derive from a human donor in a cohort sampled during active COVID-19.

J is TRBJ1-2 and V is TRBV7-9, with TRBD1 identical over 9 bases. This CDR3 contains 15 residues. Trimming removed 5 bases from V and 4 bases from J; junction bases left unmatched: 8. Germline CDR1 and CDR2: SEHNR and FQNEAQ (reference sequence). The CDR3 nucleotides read TGTGCCAGCAGCAGGGGAAGGACAGGGGTCTATGGCTACACCTTC. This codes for CASSRGRTGVYGYTF.

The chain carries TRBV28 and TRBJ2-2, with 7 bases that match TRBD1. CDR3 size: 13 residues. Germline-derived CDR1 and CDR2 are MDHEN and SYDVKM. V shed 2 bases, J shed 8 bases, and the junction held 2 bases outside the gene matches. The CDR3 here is CASSLTGVGELFF. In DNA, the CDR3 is TGTGCCAGCAGTTTAACAGGGGTGGGGGAGCTGTTTTTT.

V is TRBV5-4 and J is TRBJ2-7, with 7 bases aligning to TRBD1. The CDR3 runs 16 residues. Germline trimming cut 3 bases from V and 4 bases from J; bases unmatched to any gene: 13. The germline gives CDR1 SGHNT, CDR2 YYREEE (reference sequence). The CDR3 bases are TGTGCCAGCAGCTCTGGACAGGACCCAACGGTGTACGAGCAGTACTTC. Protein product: CASSSGQDPTVYEQYF.

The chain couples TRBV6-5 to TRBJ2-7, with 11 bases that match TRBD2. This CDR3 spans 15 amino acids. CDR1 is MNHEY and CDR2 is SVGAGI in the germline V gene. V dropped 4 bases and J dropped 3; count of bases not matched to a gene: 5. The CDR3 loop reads CASSFKTSGVYEQYF. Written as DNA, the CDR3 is TGTGCCAGCAGTTTCAAGACTAGCGGGGTCTACGAGCAGTACTTC.

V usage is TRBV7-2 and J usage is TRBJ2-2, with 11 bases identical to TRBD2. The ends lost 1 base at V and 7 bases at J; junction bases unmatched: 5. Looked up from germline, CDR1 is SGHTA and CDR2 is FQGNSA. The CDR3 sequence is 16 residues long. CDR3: CASSLVGLAGGGELFF. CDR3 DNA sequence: TGTGCCAGCAGCTTAGTAGGGCTAGCGGGAGGCGGGGAGCTGTTTTTT.

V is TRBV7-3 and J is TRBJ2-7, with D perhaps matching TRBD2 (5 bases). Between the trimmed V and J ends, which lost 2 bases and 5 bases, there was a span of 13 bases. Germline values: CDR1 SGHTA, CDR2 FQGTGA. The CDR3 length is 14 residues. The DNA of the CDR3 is TGTGCCAGCAGCTTATACGGGGAACGGGACGAGCAGTACTTC. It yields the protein CASSLYGERDEQYF.

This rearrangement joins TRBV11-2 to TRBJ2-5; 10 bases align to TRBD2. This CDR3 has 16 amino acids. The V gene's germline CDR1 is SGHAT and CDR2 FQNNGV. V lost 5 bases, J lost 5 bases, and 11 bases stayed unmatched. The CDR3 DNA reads TGTGCCAGCAGCCAGGGGGGGACTAGCGTCGGGGAGACCCAGTACTTC. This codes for CASSQGGTSVGETQYF.

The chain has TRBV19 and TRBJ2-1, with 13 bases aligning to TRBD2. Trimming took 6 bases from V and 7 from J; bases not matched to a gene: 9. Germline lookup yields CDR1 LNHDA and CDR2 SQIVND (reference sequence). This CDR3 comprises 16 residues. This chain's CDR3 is CASRRGLAGRGNEQFF. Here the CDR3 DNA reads TGTGCCAGTAGGCGGGGACTAGCGGGAAGAGGGAATGAGCAGTTCTTC.

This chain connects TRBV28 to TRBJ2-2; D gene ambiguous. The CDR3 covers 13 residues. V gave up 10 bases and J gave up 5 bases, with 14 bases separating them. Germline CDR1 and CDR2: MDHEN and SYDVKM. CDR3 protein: CATFYFATGELFF. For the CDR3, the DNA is TGTGCCACCTTTTACTTCGCTACCGGGGAGCTGTTTTTT. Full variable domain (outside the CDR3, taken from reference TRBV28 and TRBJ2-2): DVKVTQSSRYLVKRTGEKVFLECVQDMDHENMFWYRQDPGLGLRLIYFSYDVKMKEKGDIPEGYSVSREKKERFSLILESASTNQTSMYLCATFYFATGELFFGEGSRLTVL.

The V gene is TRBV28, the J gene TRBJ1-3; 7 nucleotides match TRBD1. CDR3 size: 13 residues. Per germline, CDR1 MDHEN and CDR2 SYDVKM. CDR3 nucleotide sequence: TGTGCAAGTCGGGACAGCTCTGGAAACACCATATATTTT. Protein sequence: CASRDSSGNTIYF.

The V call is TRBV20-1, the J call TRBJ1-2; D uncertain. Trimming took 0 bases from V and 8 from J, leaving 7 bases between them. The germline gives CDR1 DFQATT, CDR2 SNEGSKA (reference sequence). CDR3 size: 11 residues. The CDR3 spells CSARDEPGYTF. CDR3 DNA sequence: TGCAGTGCTAGAGATGAGCCCGGCTACACCTTC.

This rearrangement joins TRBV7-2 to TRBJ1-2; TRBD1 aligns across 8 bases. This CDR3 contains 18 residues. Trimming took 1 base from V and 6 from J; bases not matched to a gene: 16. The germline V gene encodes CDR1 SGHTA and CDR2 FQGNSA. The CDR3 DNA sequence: TGTGCCAGCAGCTTAGTCCCACCCACCCCGACAGGGGTGAATGGCTACACCTTC. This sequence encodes CASSLVPPTPTGVNGYTF.

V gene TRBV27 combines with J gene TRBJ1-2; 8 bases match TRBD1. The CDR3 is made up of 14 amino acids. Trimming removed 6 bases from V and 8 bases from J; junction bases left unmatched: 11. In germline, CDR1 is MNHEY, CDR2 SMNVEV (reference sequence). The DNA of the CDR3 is TGTGCCAGCAGAGTCGAGACAGGGGCTAGGGGCTACACCTTC. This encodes CASRVETGARGYTF.

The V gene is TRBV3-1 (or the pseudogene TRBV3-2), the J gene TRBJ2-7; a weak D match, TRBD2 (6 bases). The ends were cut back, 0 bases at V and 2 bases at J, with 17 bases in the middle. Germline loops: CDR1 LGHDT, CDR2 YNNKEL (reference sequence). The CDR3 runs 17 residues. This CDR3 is CASSQDPGGPLAYEQYF. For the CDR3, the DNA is TGTGCCAGCAGCCAAGACCCCGGGGGTCCCCTGGCCTACGAGCAGTACTTC.

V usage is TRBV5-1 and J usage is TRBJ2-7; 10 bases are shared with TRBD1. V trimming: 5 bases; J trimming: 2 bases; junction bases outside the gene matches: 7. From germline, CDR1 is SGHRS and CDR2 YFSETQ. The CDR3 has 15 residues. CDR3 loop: CASSPTGGATYEQYF. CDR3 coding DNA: TGCGCCAGCAGTCCGACAGGGGGCGCGACCTACGAGCAGTACTTC. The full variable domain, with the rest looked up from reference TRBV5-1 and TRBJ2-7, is KAGVTQTPRYLIKTRGQQVTLSCSPISGHRSVSWYQQTPGQGLQFLFEYFSETQRNKGNFPGRFSGRQFSNSRSEMNVSTLELGDSALYLCASSPTGGATYEQYFGPGTRLTVT.

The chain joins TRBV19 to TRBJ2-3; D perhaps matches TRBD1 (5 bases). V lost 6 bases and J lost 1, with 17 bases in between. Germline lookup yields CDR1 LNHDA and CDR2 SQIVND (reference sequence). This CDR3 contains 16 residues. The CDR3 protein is CASRVSDSLGTDTQYF. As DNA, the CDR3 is TGTGCCAGTAGGGTATCTGACAGCCTGGGCACAGATACGCAGTATTTT. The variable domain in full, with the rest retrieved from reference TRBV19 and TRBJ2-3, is DGGITQSPKYLFRKEGQNVTLSCEQNLNHDAMYWYRQDPGQGLRLIYYSQIVNDFQKGDIAEGYSVSREKKESFPLTVTSAQKNPTAFYLCASRVSDSLGTDTQYFGPGTRLTVL.

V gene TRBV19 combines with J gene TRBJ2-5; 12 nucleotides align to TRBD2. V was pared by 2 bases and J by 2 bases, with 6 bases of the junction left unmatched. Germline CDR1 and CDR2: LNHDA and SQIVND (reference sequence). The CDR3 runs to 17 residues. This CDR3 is CASSIRVLAGGQETQYF. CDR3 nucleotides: TGTGCCAGTAGTATAAGGGTACTAGCGGGAGGACAAGAGACCCAGTACTTC.

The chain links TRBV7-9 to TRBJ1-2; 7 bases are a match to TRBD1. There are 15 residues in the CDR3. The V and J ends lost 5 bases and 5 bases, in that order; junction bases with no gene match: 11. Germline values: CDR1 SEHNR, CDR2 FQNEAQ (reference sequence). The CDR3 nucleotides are TGTGCCAGCAGCCCCACCCGGGACAGCGCTTATGGCTACACCTTC. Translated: CASSPTRDSAYGYTF.

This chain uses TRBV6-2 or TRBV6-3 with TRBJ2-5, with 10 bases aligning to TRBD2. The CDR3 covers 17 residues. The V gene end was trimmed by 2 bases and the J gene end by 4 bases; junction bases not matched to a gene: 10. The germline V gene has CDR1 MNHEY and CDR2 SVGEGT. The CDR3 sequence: CASSYPLGLAGVETQYF. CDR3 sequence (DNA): TGTGCCAGCAGTTACCCCCTAGGGCTAGCGGGAGTAGAGACCCAGTACTTC.

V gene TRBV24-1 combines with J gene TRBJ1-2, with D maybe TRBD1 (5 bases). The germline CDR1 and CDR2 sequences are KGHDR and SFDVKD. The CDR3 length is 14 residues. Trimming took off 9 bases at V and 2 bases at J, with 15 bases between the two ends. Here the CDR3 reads CATSGRGFNYGYTF. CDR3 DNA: TGTGCCACCTCGGGGCGGGGATTCAACTATGGCTACACCTTC.

This CDR3 is CASSQLTNSPGQTLGYTF. The CDR3, as DNA: TGCGCCAGCAGCCAACTGACCAATTCCCCTGGACAGACGCTCGGCTACACCTTC. V gene TRBV4-1 combines with J gene TRBJ1-2; weak D call: TRBD1 (6 bases). The germline V and J ends were trimmed by 2 bases and 8 bases, with 27 bases remaining between them. The CDR3 length is 18 residues. In germline, CDR1 is MGHRA, CDR2 YSYEKL.

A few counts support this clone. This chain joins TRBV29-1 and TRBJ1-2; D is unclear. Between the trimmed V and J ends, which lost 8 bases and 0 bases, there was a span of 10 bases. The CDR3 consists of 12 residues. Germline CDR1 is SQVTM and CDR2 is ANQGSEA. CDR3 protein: CSSWGANYGYTF. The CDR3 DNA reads TGCAGCTCGTGGGGAGCTAACTATGGCTACACCTTC.

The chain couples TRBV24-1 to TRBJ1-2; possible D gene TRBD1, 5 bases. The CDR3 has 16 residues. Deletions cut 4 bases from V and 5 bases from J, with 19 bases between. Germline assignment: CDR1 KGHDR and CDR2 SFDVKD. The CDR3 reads CATSDSGDGTRYGYTF. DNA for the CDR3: TGTGCCACCAGTGACTCCGGAGACGGGACTCGGTATGGCTACACCTTC.

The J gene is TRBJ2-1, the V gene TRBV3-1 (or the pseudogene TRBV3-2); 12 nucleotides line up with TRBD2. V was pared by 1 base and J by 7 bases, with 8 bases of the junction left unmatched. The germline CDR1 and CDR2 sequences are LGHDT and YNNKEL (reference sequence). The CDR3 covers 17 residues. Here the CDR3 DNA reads TGTGCCAGCAGCCAAGCCCGACTAGCGGGAGACGGAAATGAGCAGTTCTTC. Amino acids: CASSQARLAGDGNEQFF.

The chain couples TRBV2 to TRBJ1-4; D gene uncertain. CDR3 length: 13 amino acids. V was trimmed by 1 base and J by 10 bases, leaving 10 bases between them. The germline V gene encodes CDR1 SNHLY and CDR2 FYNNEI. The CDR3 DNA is TGTGCCAGCAGTGAAGGTTGGGCCGCAAAACTGTTTTTT. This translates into CASSEGWAAKLFF.

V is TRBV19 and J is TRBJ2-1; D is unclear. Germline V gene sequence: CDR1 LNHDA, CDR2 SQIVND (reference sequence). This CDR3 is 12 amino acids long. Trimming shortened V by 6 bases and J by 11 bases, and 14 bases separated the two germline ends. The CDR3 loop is CASSPTDLKQFF. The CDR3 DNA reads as TGTGCCAGTAGCCCAACAGATTTGAAGCAGTTCTTC.